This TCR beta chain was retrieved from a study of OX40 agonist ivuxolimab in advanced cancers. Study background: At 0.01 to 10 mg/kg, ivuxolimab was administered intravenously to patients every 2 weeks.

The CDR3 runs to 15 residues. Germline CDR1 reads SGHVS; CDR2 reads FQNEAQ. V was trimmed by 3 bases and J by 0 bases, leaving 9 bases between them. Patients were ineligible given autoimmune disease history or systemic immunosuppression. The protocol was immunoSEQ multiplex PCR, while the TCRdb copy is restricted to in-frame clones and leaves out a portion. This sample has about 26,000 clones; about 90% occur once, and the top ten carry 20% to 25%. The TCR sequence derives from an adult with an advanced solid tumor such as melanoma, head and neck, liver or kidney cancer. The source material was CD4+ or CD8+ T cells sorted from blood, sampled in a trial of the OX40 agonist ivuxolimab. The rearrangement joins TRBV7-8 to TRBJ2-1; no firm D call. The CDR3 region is CASSLGMSSYNEQFF. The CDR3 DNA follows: TGTGCCAGCAGCTTGGGGATGAGCTCCTACAATGAGCAGTTCTTC.